This TCR beta chain was observed in a study of shared clonotypes between healthy human individuals. CDR1 SGHVS and CDR2 FQNEAQ come from the germline V gene. V lost 1 base and J 0 bases, leaving 10 bases between the germline ends. This CDR3 comprises 15 residues. Naive CD8 isolation took CD45RO-negative cells positively selected for CCR7 and excluded terminally differentiated effector memory CD45RA+ cells. Repertoires were generated with immunoSEQ multiplex PCR, while TCRdb's copy carries only in-frame clones and drops some. The sample lists approximately 2,000,000 clones; over 85% were seen once. This clone was seen only a few times.

Specimen: naive CD8+ T cells from PBMCs. The clonotype was recovered from a man aged 18 to 29 in good health. Some clones in this sample may be carry-over from other donors' samples. V usage is TRBV7-8 and J usage is TRBJ2-7; D ambiguous. In DNA form, the CDR3 reads TGTGCCAGCAGCTTAGATGGGCTACGCTCCTACGAGCAGTACTTC. This gives the protein CASSLDGLRSYEQYF. The full variable domain, its missing parts supplied by reference TRBV7-8 and TRBJ2-7, is GAGVSQSPRYKVAKRGQDVALRCDPISGHVSLFWYQQALGQGPEFLTYFQNEAQLDKSGLPSDRFFAERPEGSVSTLKIQRTQQEDSAVYLCASSLDGLRSYEQYFGPGTRLTVT.